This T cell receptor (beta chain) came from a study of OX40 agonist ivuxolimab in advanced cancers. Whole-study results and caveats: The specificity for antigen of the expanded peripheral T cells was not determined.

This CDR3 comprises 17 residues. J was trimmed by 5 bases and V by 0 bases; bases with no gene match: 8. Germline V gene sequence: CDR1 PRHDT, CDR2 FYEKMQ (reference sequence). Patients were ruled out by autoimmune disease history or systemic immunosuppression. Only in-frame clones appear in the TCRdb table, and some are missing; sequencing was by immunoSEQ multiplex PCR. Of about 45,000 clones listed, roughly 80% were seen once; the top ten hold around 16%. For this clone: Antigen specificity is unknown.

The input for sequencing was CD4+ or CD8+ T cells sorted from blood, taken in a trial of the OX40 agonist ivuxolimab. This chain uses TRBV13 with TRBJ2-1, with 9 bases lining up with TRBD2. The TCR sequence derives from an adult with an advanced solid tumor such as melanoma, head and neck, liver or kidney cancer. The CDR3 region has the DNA TGTGCCAGCAGCTTAGGAGGAGGTCTAGCGGGACACAATGAGCAGTTCTTC. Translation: CASSLGGGLAGHNEQFF.